The 7 T cell receptor beta chains reported below all come from one sample, sequenced in a study of blood T cell repertoires in COVID-19. Assay used: immunoSEQ multiplex PCR; TCRdb lists only in-frame clones, some missing. The table shows 35,000 to 50,000 clones, with 70% to 90% occurring only once. What was sequenced was peripheral blood. Receptor source: a human donor in a cohort sampled during active COVID-19.

To note about this clone: Distinct nucleotide sequences in the sample also encode this CDR3. The J gene is TRBJ2-5, the V gene TRBV4-2, with D tentatively TRBD2 (7 bases). The CDR3 length is 16 residues. Germline V lookup: CDR1 LGHNA, CDR2 YNFKEQ. V lost 1 base and J lost 5, with 17 bases in between. The CDR3 DNA follows: TGTGCCAGCAGCCAAGGTAGTGGGGGGGCCGGGGAGACCCAGTACTTC. It encodes CASSQGSGGAGETQYF.

This clone was seen a single time. The chain employs TRBV6-6 and TRBJ1-5, with 9 bases that match TRBD1. The CDR3 sequence is 15 residues long. J gave up 4 bases and V 4 bases, and 5 bases lay outside the gene matches. Per the germline V gene, CDR1 is MNHNY and CDR2 is SVGAGI (reference sequence). Written as DNA, the CDR3 is TGTGCCAGCAGTTCCCACGACAGGGGGAATCAGCCCCAGCATTTT. It is translated as CASSSHDRGNQPQHF.

The chain is built from TRBV2 and TRBJ2-1; 10 nucleotides agree with TRBD2. This CDR3 spans 15 amino acids. Unmatched junction bases numbered 7, after V lost 6 bases and J lost 5 bases. CDR1 and CDR2 from the germline V gene are SNHLY and FYNNEI. The chain's CDR3 is CASRPTSGANNEQFF. Here the CDR3 DNA reads TGTGCCAGCAGGCCTACTAGCGGGGCCAACAATGAGCAGTTCTTC.

This CDR3 is CASIPGFGEQYF. In DNA, the CDR3 is TGTGCCAGCATTCCAGGGTTTGGGGAGCAGTACTTC. V usage is TRBV28 and J usage is TRBJ2-7; D is perhaps TRBD1 (5 bases). V lost 7 bases and J lost 7, with 14 bases in between. The CDR3 spans 12 residues. CDR1 is MDHEN, CDR2 SYDVKM, per germline. Based on the CDR3 plus reference TRBV28 and TRBJ2-7, the full variable domain is DVKVTQSSRYLVKRTGEKVFLECVQDMDHENMFWYRQDPGLGLRLIYFSYDVKMKEKGDIPEGYSVSREKKERFSLILESASTNQTSMYLCASIPGFGEQYFGPGTRLTVT.

CDR3 in amino acids: CASSQVGAPTEAFF. CDR3 bases: TGCGCCAGCAGCCAAGTGGGGGCCCCCACTGAAGCTTTCTTT. V gene TRBV4-1 combines with J gene TRBJ1-1, with D perhaps matching TRBD1 (6 bases). The ends were cut back, 1 base at V and 4 bases at J, with 10 bases in the middle. This CDR3 contains 14 residues. Looked up from germline, CDR1 is MGHRA and CDR2 is YSYEKL.

The chain uses TRBV18 and TRBJ2-7, with D maybe TRBD2 (6 bases). Germline-derived CDR1 and CDR2 are KGHSH and LQKENI. The length of the CDR3 is 14 residues. Trimming shortened V by 5 bases and J by 6 bases, and 17 bases separated the two germline ends. The CDR3 DNA sequence: TGTGCCAGCTCAGAAGGGAGGCAGGGCCTCGAGCAGTACTTC. It specifies CASSEGRQGLEQYF.

The chain recombines TRBV12-3 or TRBV12-4 with TRBJ1-3; a possible D gene is TRBD1 (5 bases). V was shortened by 3 bases and J by 6 bases, with 9 bases between the two germline ends. The CDR3 sequence is 13 residues long. The CDR3 DNA sequence: TGTGCCAGCAGTTTCGACAGAAAAAACACCATATATTTT. Protein sequence: CASSFDRKNTIYF.